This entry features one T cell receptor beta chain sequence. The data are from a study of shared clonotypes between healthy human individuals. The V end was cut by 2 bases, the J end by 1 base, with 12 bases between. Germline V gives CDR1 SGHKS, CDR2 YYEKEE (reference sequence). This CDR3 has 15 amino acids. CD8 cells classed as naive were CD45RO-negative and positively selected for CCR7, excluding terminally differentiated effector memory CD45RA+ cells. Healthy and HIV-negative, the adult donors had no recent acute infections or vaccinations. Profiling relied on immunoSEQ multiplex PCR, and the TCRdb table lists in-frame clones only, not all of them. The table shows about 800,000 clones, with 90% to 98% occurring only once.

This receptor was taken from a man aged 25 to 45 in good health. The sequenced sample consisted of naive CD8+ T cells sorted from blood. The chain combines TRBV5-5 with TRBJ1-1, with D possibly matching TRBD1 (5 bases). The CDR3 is CASSFWGFKNTEAFF. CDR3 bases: TGTGCCAGCAGCTTCTGGGGGTTTAAGAACACTGAAGCTTTCTTT.